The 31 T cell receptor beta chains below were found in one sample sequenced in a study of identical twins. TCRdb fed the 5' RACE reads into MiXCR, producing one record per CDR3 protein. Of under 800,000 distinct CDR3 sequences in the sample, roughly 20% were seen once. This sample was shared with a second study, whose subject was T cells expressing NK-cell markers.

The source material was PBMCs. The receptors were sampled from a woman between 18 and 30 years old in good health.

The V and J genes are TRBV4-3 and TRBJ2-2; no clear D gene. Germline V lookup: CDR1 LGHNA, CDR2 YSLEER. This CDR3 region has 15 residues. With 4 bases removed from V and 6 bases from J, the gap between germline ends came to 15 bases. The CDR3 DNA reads TGCGCCAGCAGCCCTACTGTCCTAGTTCCCGGGGAGCTGTTTTTT. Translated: CASSPTVLVPGELFF.

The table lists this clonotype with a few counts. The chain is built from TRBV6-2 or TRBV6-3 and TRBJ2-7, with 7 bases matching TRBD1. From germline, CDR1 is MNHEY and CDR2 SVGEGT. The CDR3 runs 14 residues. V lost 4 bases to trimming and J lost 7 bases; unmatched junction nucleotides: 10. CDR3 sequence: CASSLETGVWEQYF. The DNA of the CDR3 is TGTGCCAGCAGTTTAGAAACAGGGGTCTGGGAGCAGTACTTC.

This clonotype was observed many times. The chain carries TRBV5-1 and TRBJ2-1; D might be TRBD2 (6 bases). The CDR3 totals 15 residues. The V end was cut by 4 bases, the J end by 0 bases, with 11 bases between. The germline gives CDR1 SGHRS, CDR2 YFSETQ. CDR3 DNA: TGCGCCAGCAGCCCCGCGGGGACCTCCTACAATGAGCAGTTCTTC. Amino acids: CASSPAGTSYNEQFF.

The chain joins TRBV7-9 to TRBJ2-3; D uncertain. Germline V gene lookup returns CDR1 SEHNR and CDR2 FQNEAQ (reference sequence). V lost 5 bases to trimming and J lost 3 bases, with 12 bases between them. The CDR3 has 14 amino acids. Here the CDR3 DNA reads TGTGCCAGCAGCCCACCCCCCAGTACAGATACGCAGTATTTT. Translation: CASSPPPSTDTQYF. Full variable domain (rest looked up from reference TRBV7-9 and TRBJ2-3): DTGVSQNPRHKITKRGQNVTFRCDPISEHNRLYWYRQTLGQGPEFLTYFQNEAQLEKSRLLSDRFSAERPKGSFSTLEIQRTEQGDSAMYLCASSPPPSTDTQYFGPGTRLTVL.

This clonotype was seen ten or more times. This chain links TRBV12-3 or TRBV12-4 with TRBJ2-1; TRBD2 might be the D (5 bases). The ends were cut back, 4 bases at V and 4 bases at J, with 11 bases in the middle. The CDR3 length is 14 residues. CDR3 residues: CASSYEGSYNEQFF. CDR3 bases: TGTGCCAGCAGTTATGAGGGCTCGTACAATGAGCAGTTCTTC.

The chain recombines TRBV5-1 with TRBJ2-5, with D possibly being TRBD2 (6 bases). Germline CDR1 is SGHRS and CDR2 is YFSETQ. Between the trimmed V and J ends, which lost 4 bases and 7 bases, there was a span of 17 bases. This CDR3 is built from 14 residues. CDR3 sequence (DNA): TGCGCCAGCAGCGACGAGACTAGTCCGGGGACCCAGTACTTC. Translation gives CASSDETSPGTQYF.

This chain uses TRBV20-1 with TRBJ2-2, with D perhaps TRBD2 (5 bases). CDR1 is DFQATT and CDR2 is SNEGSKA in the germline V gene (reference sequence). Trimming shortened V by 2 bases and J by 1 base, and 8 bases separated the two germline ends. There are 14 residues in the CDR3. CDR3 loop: CSARKRLNTGELFF. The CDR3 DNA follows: TGCAGTGCTAGAAAGCGGTTGAACACCGGGGAGCTGTTTTTT.

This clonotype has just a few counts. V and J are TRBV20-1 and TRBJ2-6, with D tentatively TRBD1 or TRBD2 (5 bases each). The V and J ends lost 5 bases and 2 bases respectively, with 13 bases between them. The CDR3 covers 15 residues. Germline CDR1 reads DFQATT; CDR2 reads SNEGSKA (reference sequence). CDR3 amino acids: CSAGGRRAGANVLTF. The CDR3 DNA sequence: TGCAGTGCTGGGGGACGTAGAGCTGGGGCCAACGTCCTGACTTTC.

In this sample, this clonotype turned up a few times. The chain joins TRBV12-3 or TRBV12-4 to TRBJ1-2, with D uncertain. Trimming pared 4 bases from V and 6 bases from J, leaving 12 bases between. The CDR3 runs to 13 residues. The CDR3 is CASSWGGFDGYTF. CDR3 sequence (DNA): TGTGCCAGCAGTTGGGGAGGCTTTGATGGCTACACCTTC.

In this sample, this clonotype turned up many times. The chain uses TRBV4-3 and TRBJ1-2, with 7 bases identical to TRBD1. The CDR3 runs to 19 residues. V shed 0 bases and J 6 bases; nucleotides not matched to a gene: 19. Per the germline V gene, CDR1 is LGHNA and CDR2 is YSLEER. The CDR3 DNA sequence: TGCGCCAGCAGCCAAGAATTAGCCACCCCGACAGGGACTATTCATGGCTACACCTTC. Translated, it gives CASSQELATPTGTIHGYTF.

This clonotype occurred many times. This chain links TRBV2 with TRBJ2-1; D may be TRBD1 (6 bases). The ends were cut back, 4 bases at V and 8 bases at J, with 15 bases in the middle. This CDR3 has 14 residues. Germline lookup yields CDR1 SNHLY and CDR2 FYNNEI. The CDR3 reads CASSAWTAKDEQFF. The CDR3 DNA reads TGTGCCAGCAGTGCCTGGACAGCTAAAGATGAGCAGTTCTTC.

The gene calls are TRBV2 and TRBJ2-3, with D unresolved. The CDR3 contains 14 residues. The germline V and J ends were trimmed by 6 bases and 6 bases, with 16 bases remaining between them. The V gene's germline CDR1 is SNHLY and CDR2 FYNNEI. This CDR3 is CASSQTSTTDTQYF. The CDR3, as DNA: TGTGCCAGCAGCCAGACTTCCACCACTGATACGCAGTATTTT.

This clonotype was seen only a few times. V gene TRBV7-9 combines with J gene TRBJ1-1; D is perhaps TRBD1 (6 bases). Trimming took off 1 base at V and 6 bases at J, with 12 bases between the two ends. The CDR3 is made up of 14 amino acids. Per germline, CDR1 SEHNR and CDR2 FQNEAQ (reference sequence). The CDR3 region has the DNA TGTGCCAGCAGCTTAGGAGGGGGGAAGGCTGAAGCTTTCTTT. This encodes CASSLGGGKAEAFF. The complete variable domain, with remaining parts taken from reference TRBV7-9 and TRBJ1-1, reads DTGVSQNPRHKITKRGQNVTFRCDPISEHNRLYWYRQTLGQGPEFLTYFQNEAQLEKSRLLSDRFSAERPKGSFSTLEIQRTEQGDSAMYLCASSLGGGKAEAFFGQGTRLTVV.

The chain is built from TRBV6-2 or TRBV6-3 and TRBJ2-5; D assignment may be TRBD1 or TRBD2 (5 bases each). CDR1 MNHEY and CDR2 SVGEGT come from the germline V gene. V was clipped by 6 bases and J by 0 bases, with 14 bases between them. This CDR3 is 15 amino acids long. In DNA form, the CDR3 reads TGTGCCAGCAGCTTCGGGACGACGTACCAAGAGACCCAGTACTTC. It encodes CASSFGTTYQETQYF.

In nucleotides, the CDR3 is TGTGCCAGCAGCCTTGCGGACAGATTATCCTACGAGCAGTACTTC. Its translation: CASSLADRLSYEQYF. This chain connects TRBV12-3 or TRBV12-4 to TRBJ2-7; D might be TRBD1 (6 bases). The CDR3 has 15 residues. Trimming removed 6 bases from V and 1 base from J, with 16 bases in between.

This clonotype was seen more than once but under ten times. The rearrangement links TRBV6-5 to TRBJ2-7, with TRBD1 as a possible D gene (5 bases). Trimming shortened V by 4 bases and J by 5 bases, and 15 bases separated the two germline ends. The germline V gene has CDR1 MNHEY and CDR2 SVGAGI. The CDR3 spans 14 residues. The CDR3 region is CASSLNRPDHEQYF. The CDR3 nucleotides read TGTGCCAGCAGTTTAAACAGGCCGGATCACGAGCAGTACTTC.

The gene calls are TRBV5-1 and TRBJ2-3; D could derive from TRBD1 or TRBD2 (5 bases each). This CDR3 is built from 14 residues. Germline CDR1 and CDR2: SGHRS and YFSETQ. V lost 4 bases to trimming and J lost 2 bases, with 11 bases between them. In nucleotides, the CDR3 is TGCGCCAGCAGCGTGGGACCGATCACAGATACGCAGTATTTT. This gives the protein CASSVGPITDTQYF.

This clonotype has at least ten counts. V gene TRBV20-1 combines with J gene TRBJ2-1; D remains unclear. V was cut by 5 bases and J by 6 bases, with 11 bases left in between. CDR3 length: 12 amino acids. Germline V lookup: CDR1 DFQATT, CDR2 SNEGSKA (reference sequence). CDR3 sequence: CSADVQGNEQFF. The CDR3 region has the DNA TGCAGTGCTGACGTGCAAGGCAATGAGCAGTTCTTC.

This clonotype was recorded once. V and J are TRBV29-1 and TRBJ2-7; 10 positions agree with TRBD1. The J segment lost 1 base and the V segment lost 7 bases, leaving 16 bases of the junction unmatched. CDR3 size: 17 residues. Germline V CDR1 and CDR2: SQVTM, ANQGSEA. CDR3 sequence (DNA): TGCAGCGCTGCGACAGGGGGCGCGTCCGTTGGGTCCTACGAGCAGTACTTC. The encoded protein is CSAATGGASVGSYEQYF.

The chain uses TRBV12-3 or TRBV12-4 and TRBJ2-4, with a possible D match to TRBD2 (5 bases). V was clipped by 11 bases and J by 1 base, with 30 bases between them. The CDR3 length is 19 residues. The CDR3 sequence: CAFCLGLRLLAAAKNIQYF. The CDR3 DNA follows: TGTGCCTTCTGTTTAGGTCTAAGACTACTGGCCGCTGCCAAAAACATTCAGTACTTC.

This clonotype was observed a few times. CDR3 loop: CASSFRTSNNEQFF. CDR3 coding DNA: TGCGCCAGCAGCTTTAGGACTAGCAACAATGAGCAGTTCTTC. V is TRBV5-1 and J is TRBJ2-1, with 8 bases aligning to TRBD2. The CDR3 totals 14 residues. J lost 5 bases, V lost 2 bases, and 3 bases had no gene match. Per germline, CDR1 SGHRS and CDR2 YFSETQ.

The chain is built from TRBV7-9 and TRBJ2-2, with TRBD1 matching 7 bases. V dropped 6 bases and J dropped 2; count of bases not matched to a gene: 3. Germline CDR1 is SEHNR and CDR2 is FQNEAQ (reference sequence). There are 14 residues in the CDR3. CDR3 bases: TGTGCCAGCAGAGACAGGGTTAACACCGGGGAGCTGTTTTTT. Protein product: CASRDRVNTGELFF.

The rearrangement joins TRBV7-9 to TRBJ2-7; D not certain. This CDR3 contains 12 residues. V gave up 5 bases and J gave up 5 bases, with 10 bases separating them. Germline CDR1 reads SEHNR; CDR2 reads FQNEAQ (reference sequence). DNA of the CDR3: TGTGCCAGCAGCACCAGCCGGGACGAGCAGTACTTC. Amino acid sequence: CASSTSRDEQYF.

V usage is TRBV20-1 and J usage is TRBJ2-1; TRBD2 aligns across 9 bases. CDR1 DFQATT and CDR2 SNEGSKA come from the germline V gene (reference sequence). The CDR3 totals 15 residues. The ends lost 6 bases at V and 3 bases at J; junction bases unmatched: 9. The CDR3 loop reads CSAFLLAGFYNEQFF. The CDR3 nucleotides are TGCAGTGCCTTCCTCCTAGCGGGGTTCTACAATGAGCAGTTCTTC.

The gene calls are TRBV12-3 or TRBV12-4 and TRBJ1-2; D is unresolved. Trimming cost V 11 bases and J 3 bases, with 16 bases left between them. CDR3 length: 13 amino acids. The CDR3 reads CALRGRNHYGYTF. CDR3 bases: TGTGCCCTTCGAGGGCGGAACCACTATGGCTACACCTTC.

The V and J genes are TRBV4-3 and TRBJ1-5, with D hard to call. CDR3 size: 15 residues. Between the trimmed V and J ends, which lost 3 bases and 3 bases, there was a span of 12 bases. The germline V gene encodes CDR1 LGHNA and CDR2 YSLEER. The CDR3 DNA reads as TGCGCCAGCAGCCAGTACCGGGCTTCCAATCAGCCCCAGCATTTT. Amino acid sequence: CASSQYRASNQPQHF.

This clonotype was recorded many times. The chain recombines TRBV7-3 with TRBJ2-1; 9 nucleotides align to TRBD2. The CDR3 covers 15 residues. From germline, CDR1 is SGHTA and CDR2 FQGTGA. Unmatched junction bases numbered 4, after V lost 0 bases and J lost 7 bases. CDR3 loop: CASSLTRGGQNEQFF. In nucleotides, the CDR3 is TGTGCCAGCAGCTTAACGCGGGGGGGTCAGAATGAGCAGTTCTTC.

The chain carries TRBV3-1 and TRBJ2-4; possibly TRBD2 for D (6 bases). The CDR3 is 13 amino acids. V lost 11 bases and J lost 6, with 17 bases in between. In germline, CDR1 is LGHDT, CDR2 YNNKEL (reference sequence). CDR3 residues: CAAARRGTNIQYF. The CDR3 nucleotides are TGTGCCGCAGCCCGCCGGGGGACAAACATTCAGTACTTC.

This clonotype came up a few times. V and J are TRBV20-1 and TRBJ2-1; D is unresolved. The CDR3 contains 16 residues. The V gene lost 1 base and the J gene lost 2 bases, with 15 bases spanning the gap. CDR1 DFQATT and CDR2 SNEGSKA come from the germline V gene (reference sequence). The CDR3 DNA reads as TGCAGTGCTAGAGCCCCCCGAGGAAGCGCCTACAATGAGCAGTTCTTC. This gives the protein CSARAPRGSAYNEQFF.

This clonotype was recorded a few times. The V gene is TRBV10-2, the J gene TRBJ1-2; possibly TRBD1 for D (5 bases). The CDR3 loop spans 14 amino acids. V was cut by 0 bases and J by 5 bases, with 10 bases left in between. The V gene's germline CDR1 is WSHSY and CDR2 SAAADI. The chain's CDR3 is CASSESKGAYGYTF. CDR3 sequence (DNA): TGCGCCAGCAGTGAGTCGAAAGGGGCGTATGGCTACACCTTC.

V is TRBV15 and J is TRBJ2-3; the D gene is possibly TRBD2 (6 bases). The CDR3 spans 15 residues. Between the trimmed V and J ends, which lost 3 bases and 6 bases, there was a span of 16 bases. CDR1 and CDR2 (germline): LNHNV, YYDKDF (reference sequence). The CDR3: CATSSEGLSYDTQYF. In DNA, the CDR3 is TGTGCCACCAGCAGCGAGGGACTGAGTTATGATACGCAGTATTTT.